The entry that follows covers one T cell receptor beta chain sequence. The germline V gene has CDR1 SGHVS and CDR2 FQNEAQ. V lost 6 bases and J 7 bases, leaving 13 bases between the germline ends. The CDR3 covers 12 residues. In the study's own analysis: The authors estimated nucleated cell counts from reference gene primer amplification. TCRdb's copy holds only in-frame clones and misses some; the assay was immunoSEQ multiplex PCR. V, J and clone size are taken as reported in that table, and D and trimming were inferred from the DNA itself. The data show tens of thousands of clones, less than 85% seen once. This record belongs to a study of blood T cell repertoires in COVID-19.

The sequence was obtained from a human donor in a cohort sampled during active COVID-19. V is TRBV7-8 and J is TRBJ2-7, with D perhaps matching TRBD2 (6 bases). Sequenced input: peripheral blood. In DNA form, the CDR3 reads TGTGCCAGCAGACCAACCCTAGCGGAGCAGTACTTC. Its translation is CASRPTLAEQYF.